The text below deals with one T cell receptor (beta chain). This sample is part of a study of T cells expressing NK-cell markers. Looked up from germline, CDR1 is MDHEN and CDR2 is SYDVKM. The CDR3 has 11 amino acids. TCRdb reanalyzed the 5' RACE reads, giving one entry per CDR3 protein sequence and no DNA. In all, the sample yields 150,000 or so distinct CDR3 sequences. The source is a woman aged 18-69 years in good health. The chain uses TRBV28 and TRBJ2-1. The material sequenced was blood T cells: a sorted CD56 or NKG2C T cell subset, CD4+ or CD8+ T cells, or bulk PBMC T cells (not recorded which). The chain's CDR3 is CASRLYNEQFF.